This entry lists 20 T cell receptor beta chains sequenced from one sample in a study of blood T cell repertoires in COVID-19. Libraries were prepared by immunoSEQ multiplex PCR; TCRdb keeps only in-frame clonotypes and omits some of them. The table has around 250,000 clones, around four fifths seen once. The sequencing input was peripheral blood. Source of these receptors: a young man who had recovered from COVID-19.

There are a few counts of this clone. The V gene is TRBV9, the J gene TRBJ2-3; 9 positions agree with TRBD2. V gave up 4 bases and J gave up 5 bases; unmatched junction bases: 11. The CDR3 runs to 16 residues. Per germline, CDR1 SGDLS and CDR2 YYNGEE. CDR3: CASSPLGRGGGDTQYF. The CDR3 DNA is TGTGCCAGCAGCCCCCTTGGGCGGGGGGGAGGAGATACGCAGTATTTT.

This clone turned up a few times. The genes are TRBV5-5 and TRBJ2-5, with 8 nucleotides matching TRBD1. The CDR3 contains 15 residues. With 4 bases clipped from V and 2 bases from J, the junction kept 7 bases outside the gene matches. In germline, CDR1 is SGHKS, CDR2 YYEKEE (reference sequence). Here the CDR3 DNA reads TGTGCCAGCAGCCAATCTAGGACAGGGCAAGAGACCCAGTACTTC. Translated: CASSQSRTGQETQYF.

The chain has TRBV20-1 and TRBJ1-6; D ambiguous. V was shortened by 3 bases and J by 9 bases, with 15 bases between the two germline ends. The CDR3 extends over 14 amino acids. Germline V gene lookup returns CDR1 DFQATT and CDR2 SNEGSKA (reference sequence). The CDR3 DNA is TGCAGTGCTAGTGGGCCAACGGAGGGTTCACCCCTCCACTTT. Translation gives CSASGPTEGSPLHF.

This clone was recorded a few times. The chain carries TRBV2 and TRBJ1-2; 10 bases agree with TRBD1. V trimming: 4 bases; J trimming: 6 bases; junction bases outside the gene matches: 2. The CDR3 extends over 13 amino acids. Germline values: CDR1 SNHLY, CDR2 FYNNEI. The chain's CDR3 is CASSGQGADGYTF. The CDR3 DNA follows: TGTGCCAGCAGTGGACAGGGGGCCGATGGCTACACCTTC.

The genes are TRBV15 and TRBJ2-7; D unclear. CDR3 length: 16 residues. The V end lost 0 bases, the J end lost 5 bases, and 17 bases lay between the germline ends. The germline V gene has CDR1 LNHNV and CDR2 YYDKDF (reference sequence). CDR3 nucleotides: TGTGCCACCAGCAGAGATTGGTGGTCTACCCCCCACGAGCAGTACTTC. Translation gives CATSRDWWSTPHEQYF.

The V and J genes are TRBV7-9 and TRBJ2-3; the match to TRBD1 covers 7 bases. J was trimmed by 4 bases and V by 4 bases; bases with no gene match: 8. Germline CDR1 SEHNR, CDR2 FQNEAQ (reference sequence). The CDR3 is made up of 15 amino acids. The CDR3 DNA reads TGTGCCAGCAGCTCAGACAGGGTGGGTGCAGATACGCAGTATTTT. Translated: CASSSDRVGADTQYF.

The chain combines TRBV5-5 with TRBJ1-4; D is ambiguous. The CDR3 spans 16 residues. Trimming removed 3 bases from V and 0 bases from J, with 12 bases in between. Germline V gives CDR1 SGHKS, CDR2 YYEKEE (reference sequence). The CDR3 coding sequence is TGTGCCAGCAGCTGGAGGAACACCGCAACTAATGAAAAACTGTTTTTT. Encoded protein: CASSWRNTATNEKLFF. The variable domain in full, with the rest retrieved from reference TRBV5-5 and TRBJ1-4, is DAGVTQSPTHLIKTRGQQVTLRCSPISGHKSVSWYQQVLGQGPQFIFQYYEKEERGRGNFPDRFSARQFPNYSSELNVNALLLGDSALYLCASSWRNTATNEKLFFGSGTQLSVL.

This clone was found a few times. In DNA, the CDR3 is TGTGCCAGCAGTGCCCCCGAGGGTAATTCACCCCTCCACTTT. It encodes CASSAPEGNSPLHF. J is TRBJ1-6 and V is TRBV2; D gene uncertain. The CDR3 extends over 14 amino acids. From germline, CDR1 is SNHLY and CDR2 FYNNEI. V was shortened by 4 bases and J by 6 bases, with 10 bases between the two germline ends.

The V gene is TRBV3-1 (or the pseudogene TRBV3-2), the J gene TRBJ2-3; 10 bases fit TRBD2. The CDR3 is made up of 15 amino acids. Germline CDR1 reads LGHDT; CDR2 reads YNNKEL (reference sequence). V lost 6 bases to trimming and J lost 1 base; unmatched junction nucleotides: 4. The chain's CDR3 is CASRASGGGTDTQYF. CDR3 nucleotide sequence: TGTGCCAGCAGGGCTAGCGGGGGTGGCACAGATACGCAGTATTTT.

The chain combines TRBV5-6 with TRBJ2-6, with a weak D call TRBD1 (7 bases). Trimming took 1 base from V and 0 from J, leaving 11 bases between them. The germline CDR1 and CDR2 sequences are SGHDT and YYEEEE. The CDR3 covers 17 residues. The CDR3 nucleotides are TGTGCCAGCAGCTTGACAGGGGAGGACTCTGGGGCCAACGTCCTGACTTTC. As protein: CASSLTGEDSGANVLTF.

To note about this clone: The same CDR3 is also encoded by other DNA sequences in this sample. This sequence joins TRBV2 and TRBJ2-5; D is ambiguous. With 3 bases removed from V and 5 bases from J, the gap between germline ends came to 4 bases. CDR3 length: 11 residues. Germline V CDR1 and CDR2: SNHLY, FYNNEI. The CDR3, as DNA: TGTGCCAGCAGTGAGCGGGAGACCCAGTACTTC. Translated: CASSERETQYF.

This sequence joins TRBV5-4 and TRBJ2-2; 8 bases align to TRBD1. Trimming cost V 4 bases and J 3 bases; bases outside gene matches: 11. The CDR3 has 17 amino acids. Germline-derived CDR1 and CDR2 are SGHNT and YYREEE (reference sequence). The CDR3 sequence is CASSPGGQDLDTGELFF. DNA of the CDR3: TGTGCCAGCAGCCCCGGGGGACAGGACCTCGACACCGGGGAGCTGTTTTTT.

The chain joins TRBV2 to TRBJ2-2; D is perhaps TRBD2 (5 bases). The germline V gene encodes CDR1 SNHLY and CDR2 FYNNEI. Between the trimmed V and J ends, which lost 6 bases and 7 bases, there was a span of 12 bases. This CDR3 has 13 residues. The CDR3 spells CASSLLAVGELFF. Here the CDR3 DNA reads TGTGCCAGCAGCCTTCTAGCAGTCGGGGAGCTGTTTTTT. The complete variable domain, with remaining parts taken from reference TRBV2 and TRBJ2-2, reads EPEVTQTPSHQVTQMGQEVILRCVPISNHLYFYWYRQILGQKVEFLVSFYNNEISEKSEIFDDQFSVERPDGSNFTLKIRSTKLEDSAMYFCASSLLAVGELFFGEGSRLTVL.

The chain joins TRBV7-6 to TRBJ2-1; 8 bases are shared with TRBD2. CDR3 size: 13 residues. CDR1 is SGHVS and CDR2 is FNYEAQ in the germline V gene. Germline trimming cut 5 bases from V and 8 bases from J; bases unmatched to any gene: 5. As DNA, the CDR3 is TGTGCCAGCAGCGACCAACTAGCGGATGAGCAGTTCTTC. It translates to CASSDQLADEQFF. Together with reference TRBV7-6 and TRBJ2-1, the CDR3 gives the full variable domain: GAGVSQSPRYKVTKRGQDVALRCDPISGHVSLYWYRQALGQGPEFLTYFNYEAQQDKSGLPNDRFSAERPEGSISTLTIQRTEQRDSAMYRCASSDQLADEQFFGPGTRLTVL.

CDR3 sequence: CASSPPIRNTEAFF. CDR3 nucleotides: TGTGCCAGCTCACCACCCATCAGGAACACTGAAGCTTTCTTT. V is TRBV18 and J is TRBJ1-1; D gene uncertain. Trimming took off 0 bases at V and 1 base at J, with 6 bases between the two ends. The CDR3 is 14 residues long. Germline CDR1 KGHSH, CDR2 LQKENI. The full variable domain, in which reference TRBV18 and TRBJ1-1 provide the parts outside the CDR3, is NAGVMQNPRHLVRRRGQEARLRCSPMKGHSHVYWYRQLPEEGLKFMVYLQKENIIDESGMPKERFSAEFPKEGPSILRIQQVVRGDSAAYFCASSPPIRNTEAFFGQGTRLTVV.

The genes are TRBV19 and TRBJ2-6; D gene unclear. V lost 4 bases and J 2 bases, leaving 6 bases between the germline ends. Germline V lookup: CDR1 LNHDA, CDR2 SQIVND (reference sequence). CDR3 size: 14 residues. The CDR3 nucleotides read TGTGCCAGTAGTAGGCAGGCTGGGGCCAACGTCCTGACTTTC. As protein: CASSRQAGANVLTF.

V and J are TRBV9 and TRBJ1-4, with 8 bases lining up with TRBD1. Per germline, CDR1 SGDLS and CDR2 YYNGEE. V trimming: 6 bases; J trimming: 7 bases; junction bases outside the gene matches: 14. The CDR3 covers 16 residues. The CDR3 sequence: CASTPGVQGAGEKLFF. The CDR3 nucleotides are TGTGCCAGCACCCCAGGGGTTCAGGGGGCGGGTGAAAAACTGTTTTTT. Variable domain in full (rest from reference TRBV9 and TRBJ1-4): DSGVTQTPKHLITATGQRVTLRCSPRSGDLSVYWYQQSLDQGLQFLIQYYNGEERAKGNILERFSAQQFPDLHSELNLSSLELGDSALYFCASTPGVQGAGEKLFFGSGTQLSVL.

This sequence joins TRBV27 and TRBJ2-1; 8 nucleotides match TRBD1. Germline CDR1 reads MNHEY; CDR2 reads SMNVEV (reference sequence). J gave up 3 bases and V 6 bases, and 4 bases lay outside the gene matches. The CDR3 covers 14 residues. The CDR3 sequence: CASSATGVYNEQFF. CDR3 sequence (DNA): TGTGCCAGCAGCGCGACAGGGGTCTACAATGAGCAGTTCTTC.

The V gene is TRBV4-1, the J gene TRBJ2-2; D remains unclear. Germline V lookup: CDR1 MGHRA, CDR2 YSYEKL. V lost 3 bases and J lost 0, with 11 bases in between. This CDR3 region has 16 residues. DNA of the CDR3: TGCGCCAGCAGCCACCGGAGAAGCTCGAACACCGGGGAGCTGTTTTTT. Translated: CASSHRRSSNTGELFF.

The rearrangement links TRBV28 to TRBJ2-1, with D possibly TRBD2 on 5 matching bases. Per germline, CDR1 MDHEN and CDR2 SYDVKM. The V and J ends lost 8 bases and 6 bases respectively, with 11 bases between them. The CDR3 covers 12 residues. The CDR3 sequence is CASEGLANEQFF. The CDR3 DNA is TGTGCCAGCGAGGGCCTAGCCAATGAGCAGTTCTTC.